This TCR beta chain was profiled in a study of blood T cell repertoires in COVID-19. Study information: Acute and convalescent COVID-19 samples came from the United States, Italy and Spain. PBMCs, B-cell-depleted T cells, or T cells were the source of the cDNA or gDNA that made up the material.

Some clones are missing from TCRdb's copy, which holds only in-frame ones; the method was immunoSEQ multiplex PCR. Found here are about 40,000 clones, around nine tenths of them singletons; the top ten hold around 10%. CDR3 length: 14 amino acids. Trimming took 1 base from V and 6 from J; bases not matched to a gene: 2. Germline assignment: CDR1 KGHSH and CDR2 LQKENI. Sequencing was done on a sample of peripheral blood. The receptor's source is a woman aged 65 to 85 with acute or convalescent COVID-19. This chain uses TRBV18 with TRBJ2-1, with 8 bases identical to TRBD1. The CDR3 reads CASSPRTGPNEQFF. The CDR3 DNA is TGTGCCAGCTCACCACGGACAGGGCCCAATGAGCAGTTCTTC.